This section outlines one T cell receptor beta chain sequence together with its context. The antigen is not known. The data belong to a study of T cell responses to AZD1222 COVID-19 vaccine. Study results and caveats: As reported, nearly half of all spike-specific TCRs target variant regions that are unmutated. Among the donors, most were white British and more were female, and clonal diversity was possibly underestimated.

Germline V gene lookup returns CDR1 MDHEN and CDR2 SYDVKM. V dropped 5 bases and J dropped 7 bases, with 20 bases sitting between them. The CDR3 sequence is 16 residues long. Sequenced by immunoSEQ multiplex PCR; TCRdb stores in-frame clones only, minus some. The sample carries roughly 120,000 clones, approximately 91% recorded once. The chain joins TRBV28 to TRBJ2-2; TRBD1 is a possible D gene (5 bases). Sequencing used peripheral blood, obtained on day 0 of MenACWY control vaccination. The clonotype was recovered from an adult in good health. CDR3 sequence: CASSTPGWRLGGELFF. Written as DNA, the CDR3 is TGTGCCAGCAGTACTCCAGGGTGGCGATTGGGCGGGGAGCTGTTTTTT.